This T cell receptor (beta chain) was recovered during a study of shared clonotypes between healthy human individuals. Whole-study results and caveats: Shared clonotypes: about 5% naive CD4, roughly 3.5% naive CD8, 2.3% memory CD4, approximately 0.4% memory CD8.

Sorted-subset replicate PCR reactions contained approximately 190 ng DNA, corresponding to roughly 29,000 T cell genomes. TCRdb's copy holds only in-frame clones and misses some; the assay was immunoSEQ multiplex PCR. The table shows approximately 87,000 clones, with 60% to 65% occurring only once. The study enrolled healthy HIV-negative adults without recent acute infections or vaccinations as donors. Comment on this clone: Its specificity is unknown.

V lost 5 bases and J 4 bases, leaving 18 bases between the germline ends. The germline V gene has CDR1 SGHTA and CDR2 FQGNSA. There are 16 residues in the CDR3. The sample was memory CD8+ T cells sorted from blood. Indicated subset: CD45RO+ cells pooled with CCR7-negative TemRA cells. The source is a man aged 30 to 45 in good health. The J gene is TRBJ2-1, the V gene TRBV7-2, with a tentative D call TRBD2 (7 bases). The chain's CDR3 is CASSPEGGDLYNEQFF. CDR3 nucleotides: TGTGCCAGCAGCCCAGAGGGGGGGGACCTATACAATGAGCAGTTCTTC.